Presented here are 10 T cell receptor beta chains from one specimen sequenced in a study of beta chain features in type 1 diabetes. Study-wide results and limits: Among all four CD4+ subsets, Type 1 diabetes patients had TCRB CDR3s that were moderately but significantly shorter.

These receptors' targets are unknown. cDNA synthesis used the whole RNA isolate, giving expressed TCRB sequences. The repertoire was sequenced with immunoSEQ multiplex PCR; TCRdb's copy has only in-frame clones and lacks some. The sample consists of 600,000 to 700,000 clones, 9.5% to 15% of them appearing once. Material for sequencing was naive CD4+ T cells from blood. These receptors originate from a man younger than 45 with type 1 diabetes.

A few counts support this clone. Other DNA variants within this sample encode the same CDR3. The chain joins TRBV11-2 to TRBJ2-6; tentatively, D is TRBD2 (6 bases). V lost 1 base and J 0 bases, leaving 7 bases between the germline ends. Germline V lookup: CDR1 SGHAT, CDR2 FQNNGV. There are 16 residues in the CDR3. The CDR3 sequence: CASSLVGGSGANVLTF. CDR3 nucleotides: TGTGCCAGCAGCTTAGTGGGGGGCTCTGGGGCCAACGTCCTGACTTTC.

The CDR3 coding sequence is TGTGCCAGCAGTTCCACCGACAGGGGGCATGTCGGACAGCCCCAGCATTTT. It specifies CASSSTDRGHVGQPQHF. The gene calls are TRBV27 and TRBJ1-5; 10 positions match TRBD1. The CDR3 covers 17 residues. In germline, CDR1 is MNHEY, CDR2 SMNVEV (reference sequence). V trimming: 4 bases; J trimming: 7 bases; junction bases outside the gene matches: 13.

This clone was seen a handful of times. DNA for the CDR3: TGTGCCAGCAGCTTAGCTAACAGTTTGTACAATGAGCAGTTCTTC. Its protein is CASSLANSLYNEQFF. The chain employs TRBV7-2 and TRBJ2-1; D gene unclear. This CDR3 is built from 15 residues. Trimming removed 0 bases at V and 4 bases at J, with 10 bases between. The germline V gene encodes CDR1 SGHTA and CDR2 FQGNSA. Variable domain in full (rest from reference TRBV7-2 and TRBJ2-1): GAGVSQSPSNKVTEKGKDVELRCDPISGHTALYWYRQSLGQGLEFLIYFQGNSAPDKSGLPSDRFSAERTGGSVSTLTIQRTQQEDSAVYLCASSLANSLYNEQFFGPGTRLTVL.

This clone occurred a few times. Other nucleotide sequences from this sample produce the same CDR3. The rearrangement uses TRBV5-1 and TRBJ2-1; the D is unclear. This CDR3 spans 15 amino acids. Deletions cut 4 bases from V and 0 bases from J, with 11 bases between. Germline-derived CDR1 and CDR2 are SGHRS and YFSETQ. CDR3 in amino acids: CASSPSRSSYNEQFF. The CDR3 DNA is TGCGCCAGCAGCCCCTCGAGGAGCTCCTACAATGAGCAGTTCTTC.

This clone has just a few counts. The chain links TRBV2 to TRBJ2-1; D might be TRBD2 (6 bases). V lost 6 bases and J lost 5, with 17 bases in between. The germline CDR1 and CDR2 sequences are SNHLY and FYNNEI. The CDR3 is 15 residues long. Written as DNA, the CDR3 is TGTGCCAGCAGCAGGGACTTCCCCCCTAACAATGAGCAGTTCTTC. Protein: CASSRDFPPNNEQFF.

The J gene is TRBJ2-7, the V gene TRBV25-1; TRBD1 is a possible D gene (5 bases). The V end was cut by 2 bases, the J end by 3 bases, with 14 bases between. Germline CDR1 MGHDK, CDR2 SYGVNS. The CDR3 spans 15 residues. The CDR3 DNA follows: TGTGCCAGCAGTGAAATAGGACACAGGAACTACGAGCAGTACTTC. Protein product: CASSEIGHRNYEQYF.

The V call is TRBV28, the J call TRBJ2-7, with 10 bases fitting TRBD1. Germline V gene lookup returns CDR1 MDHEN and CDR2 SYDVKM. The length of the CDR3 is 15 residues. V dropped 5 bases and J dropped 3; count of bases not matched to a gene: 7. CDR3 DNA: TGTGCCAGCAGTCTAGGGACAGGGGAGGTCTACGAGCAGTACTTC. Amino acid sequence: CASSLGTGEVYEQYF.

V is TRBV7-2 and J is TRBJ2-1, with TRBD2 as a possible D gene (6 bases). Per germline, CDR1 SGHTA and CDR2 FQGNSA. This CDR3 region has 13 residues. V was clipped by 5 bases and J by 7 bases, with 12 bases between them. As DNA, the CDR3 is TGTGCCAGCAGCCTCGGGACTCGGAATGAGCAGTTCTTC. Translated, it gives CASSLGTRNEQFF.

The genes are TRBV29-1 and TRBJ1-4, with D hard to call. The germline V gene has CDR1 SQVTM and CDR2 ANQGSEA. The CDR3 consists of 13 residues. Trimming removed 2 bases at V and 7 bases at J, with 11 bases between. Here the CDR3 reads CSVEQLIGEKLFF. For the CDR3, the DNA is TGCAGCGTTGAACAGCTTATAGGTGAAAAACTGTTTTTT.

V gene TRBV7-2 combines with J gene TRBJ2-1; the D is unclear. Germline CDR1 is SGHTA and CDR2 is FQGNSA. The CDR3 spans 16 residues. Trimming shortened V by 5 bases and J by 9 bases, and 23 bases separated the two germline ends. In nucleotides, the CDR3 is TGTGCCAGCAGCCCGGTCGGGCCAACTTCCTCTCCTGAGCAGTTCTTC. This encodes CASSPVGPTSSPEQFF.